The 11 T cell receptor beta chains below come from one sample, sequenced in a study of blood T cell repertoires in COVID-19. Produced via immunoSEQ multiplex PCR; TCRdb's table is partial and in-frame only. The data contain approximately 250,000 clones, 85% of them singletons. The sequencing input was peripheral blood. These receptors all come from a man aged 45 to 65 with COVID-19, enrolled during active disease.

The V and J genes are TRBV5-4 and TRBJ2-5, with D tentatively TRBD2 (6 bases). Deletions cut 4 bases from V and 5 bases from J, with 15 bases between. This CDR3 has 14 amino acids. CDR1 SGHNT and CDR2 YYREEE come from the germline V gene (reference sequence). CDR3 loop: CASSTPAGRETQYF. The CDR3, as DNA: TGTGCCAGCAGCACCCCCGCGGGAAGGGAGACCCAGTACTTC.

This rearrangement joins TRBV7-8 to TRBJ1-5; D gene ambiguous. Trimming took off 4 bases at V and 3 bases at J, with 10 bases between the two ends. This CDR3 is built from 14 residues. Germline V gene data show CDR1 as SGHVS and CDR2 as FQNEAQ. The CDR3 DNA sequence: TGTGCCAGCAGCTCTATTGCATTCAATCAGCCCCAGCATTTT. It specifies CASSSIAFNQPQHF. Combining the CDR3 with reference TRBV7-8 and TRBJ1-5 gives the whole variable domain GAGVSQSPRYKVAKRGQDVALRCDPISGHVSLFWYQQALGQGPEFLTYFQNEAQLDKSGLPSDRFFAERPEGSVSTLKIQRTQQEDSAVYLCASSSIAFNQPQHFGDGTRLSIL.

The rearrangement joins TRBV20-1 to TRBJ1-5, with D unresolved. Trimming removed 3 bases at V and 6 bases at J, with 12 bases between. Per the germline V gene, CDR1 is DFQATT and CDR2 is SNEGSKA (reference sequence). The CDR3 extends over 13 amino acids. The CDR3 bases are TGCAGTGCTAGTAGCGGGTTGGGTCAGCCCCAGCATTTT. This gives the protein CSASSGLGQPQHF.

The CDR3 nucleotides are TGTGCCAGCAGTTCGCCGGGCACGGGGTCCTACGAGCAGTACTTC. Its protein product is CASSSPGTGSYEQYF. The gene calls are TRBV6-2 or TRBV6-3 and TRBJ2-7, with D perhaps matching TRBD2 (5 bases). Germline V gene lookup returns CDR1 MNHEY and CDR2 SVGEGT. This CDR3 has 15 amino acids. V lost 4 bases and J lost 1, with 14 bases in between.

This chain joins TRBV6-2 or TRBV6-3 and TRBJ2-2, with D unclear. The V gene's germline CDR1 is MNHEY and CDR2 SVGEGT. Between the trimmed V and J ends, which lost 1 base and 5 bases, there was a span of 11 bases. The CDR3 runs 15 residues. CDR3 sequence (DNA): TGTGCCAGCAGTTACTGGCAGCCCGGGACCGGGGAGCTGTTTTTT. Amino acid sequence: CASSYWQPGTGELFF.

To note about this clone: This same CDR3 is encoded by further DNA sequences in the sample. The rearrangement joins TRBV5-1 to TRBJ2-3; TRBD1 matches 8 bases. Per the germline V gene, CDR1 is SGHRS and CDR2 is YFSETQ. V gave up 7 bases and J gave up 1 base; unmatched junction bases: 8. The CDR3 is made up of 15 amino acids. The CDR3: CASSLPGQGTDTQYF. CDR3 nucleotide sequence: TGCGCCAGCTCGCTGCCGGGACAGGGCACAGATACGCAGTATTTT.

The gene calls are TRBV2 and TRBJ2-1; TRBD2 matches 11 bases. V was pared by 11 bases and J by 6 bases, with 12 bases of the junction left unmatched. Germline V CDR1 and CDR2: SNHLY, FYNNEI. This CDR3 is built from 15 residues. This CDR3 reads CAGSSVGLAGNEQFF. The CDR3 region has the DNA TGTGCCGGCTCAAGCGTCGGACTAGCGGGCAATGAGCAGTTCTTC.

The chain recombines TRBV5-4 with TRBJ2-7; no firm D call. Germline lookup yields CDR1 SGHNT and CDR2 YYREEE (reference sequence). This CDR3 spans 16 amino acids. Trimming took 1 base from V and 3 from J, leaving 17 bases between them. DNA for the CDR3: TGTGCCAGCAGCTTGCAACAACAGAAATTAGACTACGAGCAGTACTTC. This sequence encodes CASSLQQQKLDYEQYF.

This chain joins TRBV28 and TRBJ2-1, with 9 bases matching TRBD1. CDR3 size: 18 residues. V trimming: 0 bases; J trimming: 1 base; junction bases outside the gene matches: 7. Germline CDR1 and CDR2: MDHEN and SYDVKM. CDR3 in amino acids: CASSLWRIGQGSYNEQFF. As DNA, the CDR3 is TGTGCCAGCAGTTTATGGAGAATTGGACAGGGGTCCTACAATGAGCAGTTCTTC.

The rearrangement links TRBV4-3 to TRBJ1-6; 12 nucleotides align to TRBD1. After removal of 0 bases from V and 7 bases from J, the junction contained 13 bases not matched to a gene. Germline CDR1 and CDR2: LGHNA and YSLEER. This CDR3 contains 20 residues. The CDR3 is CASSQDSGTGGSFRNSPLHF. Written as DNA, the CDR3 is TGCGCCAGCAGCCAAGATTCCGGGACAGGGGGCTCCTTTCGGAATTCACCCCTCCACTTT.

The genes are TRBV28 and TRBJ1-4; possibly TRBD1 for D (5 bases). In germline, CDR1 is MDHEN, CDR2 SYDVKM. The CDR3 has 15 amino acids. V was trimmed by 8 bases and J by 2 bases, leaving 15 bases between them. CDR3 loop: CASRSLGGTNEKLFF. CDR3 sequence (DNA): TGTGCCAGCCGGTCGTTGGGGGGTACTAATGAAAAACTGTTTTTT. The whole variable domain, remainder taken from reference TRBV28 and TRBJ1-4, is DVKVTQSSRYLVKRTGEKVFLECVQDMDHENMFWYRQDPGLGLRLIYFSYDVKMKEKGDIPEGYSVSREKKERFSLILESASTNQTSMYLCASRSLGGTNEKLFFGSGTQLSVL.